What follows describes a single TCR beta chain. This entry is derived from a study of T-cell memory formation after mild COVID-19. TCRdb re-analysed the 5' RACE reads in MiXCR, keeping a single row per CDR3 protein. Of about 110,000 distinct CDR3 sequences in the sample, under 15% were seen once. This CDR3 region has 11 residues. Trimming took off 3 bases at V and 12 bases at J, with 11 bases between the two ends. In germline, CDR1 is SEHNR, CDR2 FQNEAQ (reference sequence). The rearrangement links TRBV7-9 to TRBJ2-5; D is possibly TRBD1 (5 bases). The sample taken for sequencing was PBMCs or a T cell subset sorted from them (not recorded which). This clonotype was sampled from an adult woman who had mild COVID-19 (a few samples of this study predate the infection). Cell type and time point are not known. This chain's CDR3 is CASSLESGKYF. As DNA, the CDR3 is TGTGCCAGCAGCTTGGAGTCAGGGAAGTACTTC.